These 29 T cell receptor beta chains came from one sample sequenced in a study of vaccination effects on CD4 cells after COVID-19. This table comes from immunoSEQ multiplex PCR, and its TCRdb copy is limited to in-frame clones, with some not included. This table has roughly 64,000 clones, about 69% appearing once. These receptors' targets are unknown. Culture lasted roughly eleven days before CD4+ T cell isolation. This specimen was CD4+ T cells from PBMCs cultured without peptide, taken before COVID-19 vaccination. The receptors were gathered from a human donor who had a prior SARS-CoV-2 infection.

J is TRBJ1-6 and V is TRBV15; D is perhaps TRBD1 (5 bases). The CDR3 totals 18 residues. Trimming left V 0 bases short and J 0 bases short, with 12 bases between. Germline V lookup: CDR1 LNHNV, CDR2 YYDKDF (reference sequence). DNA for the CDR3: TGTGCCACCAGCAGAGATTTCTCTGGGGGCTCCTATAATTCACCCCTCCACTTT. This translates into CATSRDFSGGSYNSPLHF. The whole variable domain, filled in from reference TRBV15 and TRBJ1-6, reads DAMVIQNPRYQVTQFGKPVTLSCSQTLNHNVMYWYQQKSSQAPKLLFHYYDKDFNNEADTPDNFQSRRPNTSFCFLDIRSPGLGDTAMYLCATSRDFSGGSYNSPLHFGNGTRLTVT.

V is TRBV10-2 and J is TRBJ1-1; D is possibly TRBD1 (5 bases). From germline, CDR1 is WSHSY and CDR2 SAAADI. The V end lost 0 bases, the J end lost 0 bases, and 8 bases lay between the germline ends. The CDR3 sequence is 15 residues long. CDR3 coding DNA: TGCGCCAGCAGTGAGTCCAGGGTCGTGAACACTGAAGCTTTCTTT. This sequence encodes CASSESRVVNTEAFF.

The genes are TRBV3-1 (or the pseudogene TRBV3-2) and TRBJ1-1; TRBD1 might be the D (5 bases). Germline V lookup: CDR1 LGHDT, CDR2 YNNKEL (reference sequence). The V gene lost 0 bases and the J gene lost 11 bases, with 16 bases spanning the gap. The CDR3 has 14 amino acids. This chain's CDR3 is CASSQDSRGTGAFF. The CDR3 coding sequence is TGTGCCAGCAGCCAAGATAGTAGAGGGACGGGCGCTTTCTTT.

The chain links TRBV15 to TRBJ2-1; D may be TRBD2 (6 bases). Germline CDR1 LNHNV, CDR2 YYDKDF (reference sequence). Trimming cost V 6 bases and J 6 bases, with 18 bases left between them. This CDR3 spans 15 amino acids. CDR3 sequence reads: CATSDLRGARNEQFF. The CDR3 region has the DNA TGTGCCACCAGTGATCTGCGGGGTGCGCGCAATGAGCAGTTCTTC.

This chain links TRBV30 with TRBJ2-7; 9 nucleotides align to TRBD2. V shed 0 bases and J 8 bases; nucleotides not matched to a gene: 14. The CDR3 length is 16 residues. CDR1 and CDR2 (germline): GTSNPN, SVGIG (reference sequence). In nucleotides, the CDR3 is TGTGCCTGGAGTGTTCGACCATCGGCGGGGGGGCTCCAGCAGTACTTC. Protein product: CAWSVRPSAGGLQQYF.

This clone came up a few times. This chain links TRBV9 with TRBJ2-5; 7 bases agree with TRBD2. This CDR3 is built from 15 residues. Germline lookup yields CDR1 SGDLS and CDR2 YYNGEE. V trimming: 0 bases; J trimming: 5 bases; junction bases outside the gene matches: 7. The CDR3 is CASSVGGGGDETQYF. The CDR3 DNA sequence: TGTGCCAGCAGCGTAGGGGGTGGGGGGGACGAGACCCAGTACTTC.

The J gene is TRBJ1-1, the V gene TRBV6-5; D perhaps matches TRBD1 (6 bases). CDR1 and CDR2 (germline): MNHEY, SVGAGI. V shed 8 bases and J shed 4 bases, with 11 bases lying between them. The CDR3 has 12 amino acids. The CDR3 bases are TGTGCCAGCGGGGGCGGCGGCACTGAAGCTTTCTTT. Translating it yields CASGGGGTEAFF.

This chain links TRBV5-8 with TRBJ2-7; 11 nucleotides agree with TRBD1. V was pared by 2 bases and J by 3 bases, with 7 bases of the junction left unmatched. The length of the CDR3 is 16 residues. Germline CDR1 reads SGHTS; CDR2 reads YDEGEE. The CDR3 DNA follows: TGTGCCAGCAGCTTCAACCCCGGGACAGGGGGCTACGAGCAGTACTTC. It is translated as CASSFNPGTGGYEQYF.

The genes are TRBV19 and TRBJ2-5, with 7 bases fitting TRBD1. Germline CDR1 reads LNHDA; CDR2 reads SQIVND (reference sequence). V lost 3 bases, J lost 4 bases, and 5 bases stayed unmatched. The CDR3 is 14 amino acids. CDR3 coding DNA: TGTGCCAGTAGTATTATTTACAGGGGAGAGACCCAGTACTTC. Its translation is CASSIIYRGETQYF.

The chain uses TRBV18 and TRBJ2-5; D possibly matches TRBD1 or TRBD2 (6 bases each). Germline V gene lookup returns CDR1 KGHSH and CDR2 LQKENI. CDR3 size: 17 residues. The V and J ends lost 0 bases and 1 base respectively, with 15 bases between them. The CDR3 DNA follows: TGTGCCAGCTCACCACCGAATGGGCGGGACACCCAAGAGACCCAGTACTTC. Translating it yields CASSPPNGRDTQETQYF.

The genes are TRBV27 and TRBJ2-3, with TRBD2 identical over 9 bases. The V segment lost 6 bases and the J segment 3 bases; nucleotides outside the gene matches: 16. The CDR3 consists of 18 residues. The germline gives CDR1 MNHEY, CDR2 SMNVEV (reference sequence). The CDR3 here is CASRGWASGKFRTDTQYF. CDR3 nucleotide sequence: TGTGCCAGCAGGGGGTGGGCTAGCGGGAAGTTTCGGACAGATACGCAGTATTTT.

This rearrangement joins TRBV18 to TRBJ1-1; 7 nucleotides match TRBD1. Germline CDR1 is KGHSH and CDR2 is LQKENI. The V gene end was trimmed by 5 bases and the J gene end by 9 bases; junction bases not matched to a gene: 15. This CDR3 is built from 15 residues. CDR3 DNA: TGTGCCAGCTCAACGTTCGAGGGGGCGCCTCGTAAAGCTTTCTTT. This encodes CASSTFEGAPRKAFF.

The J gene is TRBJ2-5, the V gene TRBV2, with unresolved D. V shed 7 bases and J shed 5 bases, with 17 bases lying between them. The CDR3 has 14 amino acids. The germline V gene has CDR1 SNHLY and CDR2 FYNNEI. CDR3 loop: CASNPQDPRETQYF. Here the CDR3 DNA reads TGTGCCAGCAACCCACAAGACCCGAGGGAGACCCAGTACTTC.

The rearrangement links TRBV9 to TRBJ2-2, with D maybe TRBD1 (5 bases). This CDR3 has 15 amino acids. V gave up 0 bases and J gave up 1 base, with 7 bases separating them. CDR1 and CDR2 (germline): SGDLS, YYNGEE. The CDR3 DNA reads TGTGCCAGCAGCGTAGGCGACAGGAACACCGGGGAGCTGTTTTTT. It yields the protein CASSVGDRNTGELFF.

The chain has TRBV30 and TRBJ1-1, with D perhaps TRBD1 (6 bases). The CDR3 is made up of 15 amino acids. V was trimmed by 1 base and J by 1 base, leaving 13 bases between them. The germline V gene has CDR1 GTSNPN and CDR2 SVGIG (reference sequence). CDR3: CAWSAITDRNTEAFF. CDR3 DNA: TGTGCCTGGAGTGCAATAACGGACAGGAACACTGAAGCTTTCTTT.

Notes on this clone: The junction and the germline gene differ at one end; a read error may be behind it. The chain carries TRBV12-3 or TRBV12-4 and TRBJ1-1; 7 bases map to TRBD1. CDR3 length: 13 residues. The CDR3: CASSLGWDSEAFF. For the CDR3, the DNA is TGTGCCAGCAGCTTAGGTTGGGACAGTGAAGCTTTCTTT.

This clone has only a few counts. This rearrangement joins TRBV6-2 or TRBV6-3 to TRBJ2-7; D is ambiguous. Trimming cost V 2 bases and J 0 bases, with 11 bases left between them. CDR1 MNHEY and CDR2 SVGEGT come from the germline V gene. This CDR3 has 15 residues. The CDR3 here is CASSYDSRSSYEQYF. CDR3 DNA: TGTGCCAGCAGTTACGATTCGCGGAGCTCCTACGAGCAGTACTTC.

This clone turned up a few times. The chain links TRBV30 to TRBJ2-5; either TRBD1 or TRBD2 may fit D (5 bases each). This CDR3 comprises 14 residues. With 0 bases removed from V and 0 bases from J, the gap between germline ends came to 8 bases. The V gene's germline CDR1 is GTSNPN and CDR2 SVGIG (reference sequence). The CDR3, as DNA: TGTGCCTGGAGTGTGGGGGTGTACCAAGAGACCCAGTACTTC. Its protein is CAWSVGVYQETQYF.

The gene calls are TRBV10-3 and TRBJ1-6, with a possible D match to TRBD1 (6 bases). The V gene's germline CDR1 is ENHRY and CDR2 SYGVKD. The CDR3 length is 14 residues. The V and J ends lost 6 bases and 6 bases respectively, with 12 bases between them. Written as DNA, the CDR3 is TGTGCCATCAGAGAGGGGACAAGTAATTCACCCCTCCACTTT. Translation: CAIREGTSNSPLHF.

The chain is built from TRBV7-8 and TRBJ1-2, with 10 bases lining up with TRBD1. CDR1 and CDR2 from the germline V gene are SGHVS and FQNEAQ. The CDR3 covers 17 residues. V dropped 5 bases and J dropped 4; count of bases not matched to a gene: 13. CDR3 coding DNA: TGTGCCAGCAGCCGACCTTTAGGTGGACAGGGGGTCTATGGCTACACCTTC. It yields the protein CASSRPLGGQGVYGYTF.

In nucleotides, the CDR3 is TGTGCCAGCTCATATACAGGGGGGATGAACACTGAAGCTTTCTTT. The encoded protein is CASSYTGGMNTEAFF. The V and J genes are TRBV18 and TRBJ1-1; 8 bases map to TRBD1. The CDR3 spans 15 residues. V lost 5 bases, J lost 0 bases, and 5 bases stayed unmatched. In germline, CDR1 is KGHSH, CDR2 LQKENI.

The V and J genes are TRBV25-1 and TRBJ1-2; 8 bases align to TRBD1. This CDR3 region has 14 residues. The germline CDR1 and CDR2 sequences are MGHDK and SYGVNS. The V and J ends lost 6 bases and 2 bases, in that order; junction bases with no gene match: 5. As DNA, the CDR3 is TGTGCCAGCAGCCACAGGGGGGAAAACTATGGCTACACCTTC. Translating gives CASSHRGENYGYTF.

The chain couples TRBV7-2 to TRBJ1-1; maybe TRBD1 (5 bases). Trimming pared 0 bases from V and 5 bases from J, leaving 16 bases between. Germline V lookup: CDR1 SGHTA, CDR2 FQGNSA. There are 16 residues in the CDR3. The CDR3 sequence is CASSLALRGRGTEAFF. The CDR3 nucleotides are TGTGCCAGCAGCTTAGCGCTAAGGGGAAGGGGTACTGAAGCTTTCTTT.

In its sample, this clone was seen a few times. V gene TRBV7-2 combines with J gene TRBJ2-1; D is uncertain. This CDR3 has 14 amino acids. V was trimmed by 5 bases and J by 0 bases, leaving 8 bases between them. CDR1 is SGHTA, CDR2 FQGNSA, per germline. CDR3 region: CASSPSNSYNEQFF. The CDR3 DNA is TGTGCCAGCAGCCCATCGAACTCCTACAATGAGCAGTTCTTC. Complete variable domain (other parts from reference TRBV7-2 and TRBJ2-1): GAGVSQSPSNKVTEKGKDVELRCDPISGHTALYWYRQSLGQGLEFLIYFQGNSAPDKSGLPSDRFSAERTGGSVSTLTIQRTQQEDSAVYLCASSPSNSYNEQFFGPGTRLTVL.

This clone was seen a handful of times. The rearrangement links TRBV18 to TRBJ1-2; 7 bases line up with TRBD1. Trimming at V came to 3 bases and at J to 4 bases, leaving 5 bases not matched to a gene. The CDR3 has 14 residues. Germline loops: CDR1 KGHSH, CDR2 LQKENI. The CDR3 sequence: CASSPGQFFYGYTF. CDR3 nucleotides: TGTGCCAGCTCACCGGGACAGTTCTTCTATGGCTACACCTTC.

This clone showed up just a few times. V and J are TRBV4-1 and TRBJ2-7; the match to TRBD1 covers 8 bases. CDR1 is MGHRA and CDR2 is YSYEKL in the germline V gene. The length of the CDR3 is 14 residues. V trimming: 2 bases; J trimming: 5 bases; junction bases outside the gene matches: 5. The CDR3 bases are TGCGCCAGCAGCCAACTGACAGGGGTCCACGAGCAGTACTTC. It encodes CASSQLTGVHEQYF.

Only a few counts were recorded for this clone. The chain joins TRBV10-3 to TRBJ2-5, with 11 bases lining up with TRBD2. The V gene's germline CDR1 is ENHRY and CDR2 SYGVKD. After removal of 3 bases from V and 1 base from J, the junction contained 4 bases not matched to a gene. This CDR3 is built from 16 residues. The CDR3 coding sequence is TGTGCCATCAGTGATCCGACTAGCGGGACCCAAGAGACCCAGTACTTC. This gives the protein CAISDPTSGTQETQYF.

This clone has a single count. The V and J genes are TRBV2 and TRBJ1-2; 9 bases fit TRBD1. Germline assignment: CDR1 SNHLY and CDR2 FYNNEI. The CDR3 covers 15 residues. The V and J ends lost 7 bases and 8 bases, in that order; junction bases with no gene match: 14. The CDR3 reads CASNGLSGQGEGYTF. CDR3 DNA sequence: TGTGCCAGCAACGGACTTTCGGGACAGGGTGAAGGCTACACCTTC. Full variable domain (outside the CDR3, taken from reference TRBV2 and TRBJ1-2): EPEVTQTPSHQVTQMGQEVILRCVPISNHLYFYWYRQILGQKVEFLVSFYNNEISEKSEIFDDQFSVERPDGSNFTLKIRSTKLEDSAMYFCASNGLSGQGEGYTFGSGTRLTVV.

The V and J genes are TRBV7-2 and TRBJ2-3; D remains ambiguous. The CDR3 extends over 17 amino acids. Germline V gene lookup returns CDR1 SGHTA and CDR2 FQGNSA. Trimming pared 5 bases from V and 1 base from J, leaving 19 bases between. The CDR3 DNA sequence: TGTGCCAGCAGCCCCCGGCCGGGTGGCGCGCGCACAGATACGCAGTATTTT. Translating it yields CASSPRPGGARTDTQYF.